This TCR beta chain derives from a study of shared clonotypes between healthy human individuals. The CDR3 has 16 residues. J lost 8 bases, V lost 7 bases, and 16 bases had no gene match. Germline values: CDR1 MNHEY, CDR2 SMNVEV (reference sequence). Only in-frame clones appear in the TCRdb table, and some are missing; sequencing was by immunoSEQ multiplex PCR. This table has about 2.1 million clones, over 85% appearing once. Study results and caveats: Measured sharing among donors was expected to vary with sequencing depth. The study generally estimated greater richness for naive than memory subsets.

Naivety among CD8 cells was defined by CD45RO negativity and positive CCR7 selection, thereby excluding terminally differentiated effector memory CD45RA+ cells. As regards this clone: Its antigen is currently unknown.

The rearrangement links TRBV27 to TRBJ2-1; 8 positions agree with TRBD2. The TCR was taken from a man younger than 35 in good health. Some clones in this sample may be carry-over from other donors' samples. Source material: naive CD8+ T cells from PBMCs. In DNA form, the CDR3 reads TGTGCCAGCACCATCCACTATGGGCGGGAGGTAGATGAGCAGTTCTTC. It is translated as CASTIHYGREVDEQFF.